Listed below are T cell receptor beta chains from one sample, sequenced in a study of cytomegalovirus exposure and HLA in healthy donors. The table came from immunoSEQ multiplex PCR; TCRdb's copy has only in-frame clones and leaves some out. The data show roughly 55,000 clones, approximately 80% seen once. Source material: PBMCs. All receptors derive from a female donor in good health and CMV-seronegative. The CDR3 runs from the conserved cysteine through the conserved F or W. Fields, in order: D gene, J gene, V gene, clone size, CDR3 protein, CDR3 DNA. D genes are given only for firm matches. Clone size is stated in some rows and not others, as once, few, many or a class when expanded.

D: NA; J: TRBJ1-2; V: TRBV18; size: NA; CDR3: CASSPEGGPYGYTF; DNA: TGTGCCAGCTCACCGGAGGGAGGCCCGTATGGCTACACCTTC
D: NA; J: TRBJ2-7; V: TRBV19; size: NA; CDR3: CASSIGGRNYEQYF; DNA: TGTGCCAGTAGTATAGGTGGCAGAAACTACGAGCAGTACTTC
D: NA; J: TRBJ2-2; V: TRBV30; size: NA; CDR3: CACMTPLGRNTGELFF; DNA: TGTGCCTGTATGACACCCCTGGGCAGGAACACCGGGGAGCTGTTTTTT
D: TRBD2; J: TRBJ2-1; V: TRBV14; size: NA; CDR3: CASSPGLAGATFNEQFF; DNA: TGTGCCAGCAGCCCAGGACTAGCGGGGGCCACTTTCAATGAGCAGTTCTTC
D: TRBD2; J: TRBJ2-2; V: TRBV7-6; size: NA; CDR3: CASSLVSFKTSGGGELFF; DNA: TGTGCCAGCAGCTTAGTTTCGTTCAAGACTAGCGGAGGCGGGGAGCTGTTTTTT
D: TRBD2; J: TRBJ2-2; V: TRBV7-6; size: NA; CDR3: CASSLGAKGLAVNTGELFF; DNA: TGTGCCAGCAGCTTAGGGGCAAAGGGACTAGCGGTTAACACCGGGGAGCTGTTTTTT
D: TRBD1; J: TRBJ1-3; V: TRBV18; size: NA; CDR3: CASSPTGGNSGNTIYF; DNA: TGTGCCAGCTCACCAACAGGGGGCAACTCTGGAAACACCATATATTTT
D: NA; J: TRBJ2-7; V: TRBV6-5; size: NA; CDR3: CATRGLSSYEQYF; DNA: TGTGCCACGAGGGGACTGAGCTCCTACGAGCAGTACTTC
D: TRBD2; J: TRBJ2-2; V: TRBV13; size: NA; CDR3: CASSLGLAGRTGELLF; DNA: TGTGCCAGCAGCTTAGGCCTAGCGGGACGAACCGGGGAGCTGCTTTTT
D: NA; J: TRBJ2-1; V: TRBV7-6; size: NA; CDR3: CASSSVTSRSYNEQFF; DNA: TGTGCCAGCAGCTCTGTAACTAGCCGGTCCTACAATGAGCAGTTCTTC
D: TRBD2; J: TRBJ2-1; V: TRBV27; size: NA; CDR3: CASSWPGTSGGLHEQFF; DNA: TGTGCCAGCAGTTGGCCCGGGACTAGCGGGGGGTTACATGAGCAGTTCTTC
D: NA; J: TRBJ2-7; V: TRBV7-2; size: NA; CDR3: CASSLGQTPEQYF; DNA: TGTGCCAGCAGCTTAGGTCAGACTCCCGAGCAGTACTTC
D: TRBD2; J: TRBJ2-1; V: TRBV6-5; size: NA; CDR3: CASSWHGTSGNNEQFF; DNA: TGTGCCAGCAGTTGGCACGGGACTAGCGGAAACAATGAGCAGTTCTTC
D: TRBD1; J: TRBJ2-7; V: TRBV5-1; size: NA; CDR3: CASSYGQGAYEQYF; DNA: TGCGCCAGCTCCTACGGACAGGGGGCTTACGAGCAGTACTTC
D: TRBD2; J: TRBJ2-3; V: TRBV6-1; size: few; CDR3: CASSEDWGGGVTQYF; DNA: TGTGCCAGCAGTGAAGATTGGGGTGGGGGGGTCACGCAGTATTTT
D: NA; J: TRBJ2-5; V: TRBV7-2; size: NA; CDR3: CASSSGAGRSETQYF; DNA: TGTGCCAGCAGCTCAGGTGCGGGGAGGTCAGAGACCCAGTACTTC
D: NA; J: TRBJ2-2; V: TRBV11-2; size: few; CDR3: CASSFRDMYTGELFF; DNA: TGTGCCAGCAGCTTCCGGGACATGTACACCGGGGAGCTGTTTTTT
D: NA; J: TRBJ2-7; V: TRBV6-5; size: NA; CDR3: CASSYSGGSSYEQYF; DNA: TGTGCCAGCAGTTACTCGGGGGGATCCTCCTACGAGCAGTACTTC
D: NA; J: TRBJ1-1; V: TRBV6-5; size: NA; CDR3: CASSRDYTTEAFF; DNA: TGTGCCAGCAGCAGGGACTATACCACTGAAGCTTTCTTT
D: NA; J: TRBJ2-1; V: TRBV5-3; size: NA; CDR3: CARTGTPNEQFF; DNA: TGTGCCAGAACCGGGACTCCTAATGAGCAGTTCTTC
D: TRBD1; J: TRBJ2-5; V: TRBV19; size: NA; CDR3: CASSPQDRKETQYF; DNA: TGTGCCAGTAGTCCCCAGGACAGGAAAGAGACCCAGTACTTC
D: NA; J: TRBJ1-5; V: TRBV27; size: NA; CDR3: CASGLWGWTPINQPQHF; DNA: TGTGCCAGCGGCCTGTGGGGCTGGACACCAATTAATCAGCCCCAGCATTTT
D: NA; J: TRBJ2-3; V: TRBV5-6; size: NA; CDR3: CASSALAVPARDTQYF; DNA: TGTGCCAGCAGCGCTTTAGCGGTCCCCGCACGTGATACGCAGTATTTT
D: NA; J: TRBJ1-5; V: TRBV2; size: NA; CDR3: CASSVMFSNQPQHF; DNA: TGTGCCAGCAGTGTCATGTTTAGCAATCAGCCCCAGCATTTT
D: TRBD2; J: TRBJ2-3; V: TRBV6-1; size: NA; CDR3: CASSEVGWTSGPTDTQYF; DNA: TGTGCCAGCAGTGAAGTCGGTTGGACTAGCGGCCCCACAGATACGCAGTATTTT
D: NA; J: TRBJ1-1; V: TRBV6-4; size: NA; CDR3: CASSEDGEGNTEAFF; DNA: TGTGCCAGCAGCGAAGATGGCGAGGGGAACACTGAAGCTTTCTTT
D: TRBD1; J: TRBJ2-7; V: TRBV2; size: NA; CDR3: CASSEPRTGYEQYF; DNA: TGTGCCAGCAGTGAACCCCGGACAGGCTACGAGCAGTACTTC
D: TRBD1; J: TRBJ2-3; V: TRBV2; size: NA; CDR3: CASKRTGPDTQYF; DNA: TGTGCCAGCAAACGGACAGGGCCAGATACGCAGTATTTT
D: NA; J: TRBJ1-1; V: TRBV6-6; size: few; CDR3: CASRRQGNTEAFF; DNA: TGTGCCAGCAGGCGCCAGGGGAACACTGAAGCTTTCTTT
D: TRBD2; J: TRBJ2-5; V: TRBV28; size: NA; CDR3: CASSPNPRLAGGRETQYF; DNA: TGTGCCAGCAGTCCGAACCCTCGACTAGCGGGGGGGCGGGAGACCCAGTACTTC
D: NA; J: TRBJ2-5; V: TRBV29-1; size: once; CDR3: CSVVPGKYRFQETQYF; DNA: TGCAGCGTTGTTCCAGGGAAGTACAGGTTCCAAGAGACCCAGTACTTC
D: NA; J: TRBJ2-1; V: TRBV30; size: NA; CDR3: CAWSGGTPNEQFF; DNA: TGTGCCTGGAGCGGGGGAACTCCCAATGAGCAGTTCTTC
D: NA; J: TRBJ2-5; V: TRBV25-1; size: NA; CDR3: CASSEQGPSYQETQYF; DNA: TGTGCCAGCAGTGAACAGGGTCCCTCGTACCAAGAGACCCAGTACTTC
D: NA; J: TRBJ2-5; V: TRBV28; size: few; CDR3: CASSLSGHGETQYF; DNA: TGTGCCAGCAGTTTATCGGGACACGGGGAGACCCAGTACTTC
D: NA; J: TRBJ1-2; V: TRBV23-1; size: NA; CDR3: CASSNAGTNYGYTF; DNA: TGCGCCAGCAGTAATGCAGGAACTAACTATGGCTACACCTTC
D: TRBD2; J: TRBJ2-3; V: TRBV6-6; size: NA; CDR3: CASSYSASGDADTQYF; DNA: TGTGCCAGCAGTTACTCGGCTAGCGGGGATGCAGATACGCAGTATTTT
D: TRBD1; J: TRBJ2-7; V: TRBV7-8; size: once; CDR3: CASSFRDRDTYEQYF; DNA: TGTGCCAGCAGCTTCCGGGACAGGGACACCTACGAGCAGTACTTC